The sequence of this TCR beta chain was determined in a study of blood T cell repertoires in COVID-19. Across the study: COVID-19 samples collected from the United States, Italy and Spain covered acute and convalescent phases. T cells, B-cell-depleted T cells, or PBMCs supplied cDNA or gDNA.

The V segment lost 2 bases and the J segment 3 bases; nucleotides outside the gene matches: 7. The CDR3 loop spans 15 amino acids. The V gene's germline CDR1 is SGHRS and CDR2 YFSETQ. In the original analysis: Counts of nucleated cells, estimated from reference gene primer amplification, were obtained. Sequenced by immunoSEQ multiplex PCR; TCRdb stores in-frame clones only, minus some. V and J calls and clone size are as listed in that table; D and trimming were resolved from the DNA. This sample carries over 130,000 clones, approximately 86% of them seen once, and the ten largest clones take less than 6.5%.

The TCR sequence derives from a human donor in a cohort sampled during active COVID-19. The V call is TRBV5-1, the J call TRBJ2-7, with TRBD2 identical over 8 bases. The sample was peripheral blood. CDR3 DNA sequence: TGCGCCAGCAGCTTTAGCGGGGCTCCCCGCTACGAGCAGTACTTC. As protein: CASSFSGAPRYEQYF.